Listed below are T cell receptor beta chains from one sample, sequenced in a study of blood T cell repertoires in COVID-19. Only in-frame clones appear in the TCRdb table, and some are missing; sequencing was by immunoSEQ multiplex PCR. The sample records over 250,000 clones, about 87% being singletons. The sample consisted of peripheral blood. The receptor source for this set is a woman in her 50s with acute or convalescent COVID-19. Both conserved end residues are part of each CDR3. A D gene is named only where the DNA matches it firmly. The size entry is marked missing in some rows and otherwise reads once, few, many or a size class.

V gene	clone size	D gene	J gene	CDR3 protein	CDR3 DNA
TRBV19	.	TRBD1	TRBJ1-5	CASSQAGGTGEWDQPQHF	TGTGCCAGTAGTCAAGCCGGCGGGACAGGGGAATGGGATCAGCCCCAGCATTTT
TRBV24-1	.	.	TRBJ2-5	CATSGRAYGQETQYF	TGTGCCACCAGTGGCCGTGCGTACGGCCAAGAGACCCAGTACTTC
TRBV5-4	.	TRBD1	TRBJ2-6	CASRQGAVAGANVLTF	TGTGCCAGCAGGCAGGGGGCCGTTGCTGGGGCCAACGTCCTGACTTTC
TRBV5-6	.	TRBD2	TRBJ2-3	CASSLDLAADTQYF	TGTGCCAGCAGCTTGGATCTAGCGGCGGATACGCAGTATTTT
TRBV5-1	.	.	TRBJ2-1	CASSFQGSYNEQFF	TGCGCCAGCAGCTTTCAGGGTTCCTACAATGAGCAGTTCTTC
TRBV4-2	.	.	TRBJ1-5	CASSQLDRSDQPQHF	TGTGCCAGCAGCCAACTCGACAGGTCGGATCAGCCCCAGCATTTT
TRBV4-1	.	.	TRBJ2-1	CASSRGAYNEQFF	TGCGCCAGCAGCCGCGGGGCCTACAATGAGCAGTTCTTC
TRBV19	.	TRBD1	TRBJ1-5	CASRDRGALVVNQPQHF	TGTGCCAGCCGGGACAGGGGCGCCCTAGTAGTCAATCAGCCCCAGCATTTT
TRBV2	.	TRBD1	TRBJ2-7	CASSSDRDSYEQYF	TGTGCCAGCAGTTCCGACAGGGACTCCTACGAGCAGTACTTC
TRBV27	once	TRBD1	TRBJ1-1	CASKRQGEASVTEAFF	TGTGCCAGCAAAAGACAGGGTGAGGCTAGTGTCACTGAAGCTTTCTTT
TRBV5-1	.	TRBD1	TRBJ2-3	CASSLTRDSQGTDTQYF	TGCGCCAGCAGCTTGACCCGGGACAGTCAGGGGACAGATACGCAGTATTTT
TRBV11-2	.	.	TRBJ2-7	CASSMDRNYEQYF	TGTGCCAGCAGCATGGACAGAAACTACGAGCAGTACTTC
TRBV3-1/TRBV3-2	.	.	TRBJ1-2	CASSQTVAEGYTF	TGTGCCAGCAGCCAGACAGTTGCGGAAGGCTACACCTTC
TRBV28	.	TRBD1	TRBJ2-7	CASRTGGSYEQYF	TGTGCCAGCAGGACAGGGGGTTCCTACGAGCAGTACTTC
TRBV5-1	.	.	TRBJ1-5	CASSLTVNNQPQHF	TGCGCCAGCAGCTTGACAGTTAACAATCAGCCCCAGCATTTT
TRBV30	.	.	TRBJ1-2	CAWSVGRANYGYTF	TGTGCCTGGAGTGTGGGCCGAGCTAACTATGGCTACACCTTC
TRBV19	.	.	TRBJ1-5	CASRDRPYSNQPQHF	TGTGCCAGTAGAGACAGACCCTATAGCAATCAGCCCCAGCATTTT
TRBV24-1	.	TRBD2	TRBJ2-1	CATSDDGLAGTNEQFF	TGTGCCACCAGTGATGACGGACTAGCGGGAACGAATGAGCAGTTCTTC
TRBV5-4	.	.	TRBJ1-2	CASSLARQDGYTF	TGTGCCAGCAGCTTGGCTAGACAGGATGGCTACACCTTC
TRBV11-2	.	TRBD1	TRBJ1-5	CASSLVRGGSQPQHF	TGTGCCAGCAGCTTAGTACGAGGGGGCAGTCAGCCCCAGCATTTT
TRBV7-9	once	.	TRBJ2-7	CASSRTGLSYEQYF	TGTGCCAGCAGCCGGACGGGACTTTCCTACGAGCAGTACTTC
TRBV6-5	.	TRBD1	TRBJ2-1	CASSYLPGQGINEQFF	TGTGCCAGCAGTTATCTGCCGGGACAGGGCATCAATGAGCAGTTCTTC
TRBV6-1	.	TRBD1	TRBJ1-3	CASSEVQGGSGNTIYF	TGTGCCAGCAGTGAAGTTCAGGGGGGCTCTGGAAACACCATATATTTT
TRBV6-5	.	.	TRBJ2-7	CASGEEVRGYEQYF	TGTGCCAGCGGGGAGGAAGTTCGCGGCTACGAGCAGTACTTC
TRBV2	.	.	TRBJ1-2	CASSVGNSRGYTF	TGTGCCAGCAGTGTTGGAAATTCCAGGGGCTACACCTTC
TRBV7-2	.	TRBD1	TRBJ2-7	CASSPGQQSYEQYF	TGTGCCAGCAGCCCGGGACAGCAATCCTACGAGCAGTACTTC
TRBV30	.	.	TRBJ2-1	CAWSSSLVVDEQFF	TGTGCCTGGAGTTCTAGCTTGGTTGTCGATGAGCAGTTCTTC
TRBV6-5	.	TRBD1	TRBJ1-1	CASTHRGDFAEAFF	TGTGCCAGCACCCACAGGGGGGATTTCGCTGAAGCTTTCTTT
TRBV28	.	.	TRBJ2-7	CASKESSYEQYF	TGTGCCAGCAAAGAGAGCTCCTACGAGCAGTACTTC
TRBV6-1	.	TRBD2	TRBJ2-2	CASSEPGRYTGELFF	TGTGCCAGCAGTGAGCCCGGGAGGTACACCGGGGAGCTGTTTTTT
TRBV7-9	few	TRBD1	TRBJ1-1	CASSAWTGGGTEAFF	TGTGCCAGCAGCGCCTGGACAGGGGGAGGTACTGAAGCTTTCTTT
TRBV12-3/TRBV12-4	.	.	TRBJ1-1	CASSWDMGTEAFF	TGTGCCAGCAGTTGGGACATGGGCACTGAAGCTTTCTTT
TRBV7-2	.	TRBD1	TRBJ1-1	CASSLAPWDRGSMNTEAFF	TGTGCCAGCAGCTTAGCTCCCTGGGACAGGGGGTCCATGAACACTGAAGCTTTCTTT
TRBV9	.	TRBD2	TRBJ2-1	CASSSIRLASYNEQFF	TGTGCCAGCAGCTCCATTCGACTAGCTTCCTACAATGAGCAGTTCTTC
TRBV20-1	.	.	TRBJ1-5	CSASRSGTNDQPQHF	TGCAGTGCTAGTCGGTCAGGGACTAATGATCAGCCCCAGCATTTT
TRBV19	.	.	TRBJ1-3	CASSKAGSTGNTIYF	TGTGCCAGTAGTAAAGCCGGGAGTACTGGAAACACCATATATTTT
TRBV7-2	.	.	TRBJ1-6	CASSPGVANNSPLHF	TGTGCCAGCAGCCCAGGGGTGGCGAATAATTCACCCCTCCACTTT
TRBV7-9	.	.	TRBJ1-1	CASSPQDTEAFF	TGTGCCAGCAGCCCACAGGACACTGAAGCTTTCTTT
TRBV5-1	.	.	TRBJ1-5	CASSLNGARGDQPQHF	TGCGCCAGCAGCTTGAACGGAGCGCGGGGCGATCAGCCCCAGCATTTT
TRBV7-3	.	TRBD1	TRBJ1-1	CASGRGRDTEAFF	TGTGCCAGCGGAAGGGGGCGAGACACTGAAGCTTTCTTT
TRBV19	.	.	TRBJ1-6	CASRTGNSPLHF	TGTGCCAGTAGAACGGGTAATTCACCCCTCCACTTT
TRBV27	.	.	TRBJ2-7	CASSPQTGPYEQYF	TGTGCCAGCAGTCCACAGACAGGCCCATACGAGCAGTACTTC
TRBV5-4	.	TRBD2	TRBJ2-7	CASSLLLAGVHEQYF	TGTGCCAGCAGCTTGTTGCTAGCGGGAGTTCACGAGCAGTACTTC